These 29 T cell receptor beta chains share one sample of origin, sequenced in a study of Graves' ophthalmopathy and Graves' hyperthyroidism. As the template, RNA transcripts were used to amplify TCR beta CDR3 regions. A first-round RT-PCR used HTBI primers, followed by a second-round multiplex PCR. MiXCR was run by TCRdb on the multiplex PCR reads, yielding one entry per CDR3 protein. The data hold a few hundred thousand distinct CDR3 sequences, with 15% to 17% observed a single time. Sequenced input: peripheral blood. These receptors were taken from a woman younger than 35 with stable Graves' hyperthyroidism.

This clonotype was found a few times. The chain combines TRBV11-1 with TRBJ2-7, with D possibly being TRBD1 (6 bases). The CDR3 spans 15 residues. Trimming shortened V by 1 base and J by 1 base, and 11 bases separated the two germline ends. The germline V gene has CDR1 SGHAT and CDR2 FQDESV (reference sequence). The CDR3 bases are TGTGCCAGCAGCTTAGACGAAGGACAGTCCTACGAGCAGTACTTC. Encoded protein: CASSLDEGQSYEQYF.

The gene calls are TRBV5-1 and TRBJ2-7; 8 positions agree with TRBD2. The CDR3 covers 15 residues. Per germline, CDR1 SGHRS and CDR2 YFSETQ. V dropped 1 base and J dropped 5; count of bases not matched to a gene: 8. The CDR3 region is CASSLSGGTRHEQYF. In nucleotides, the CDR3 is TGCGCCAGCAGCTTGAGCGGGGGTACGCGTCACGAGCAGTACTTC.

This clonotype has a count of ten or more. The chain links TRBV5-6 to TRBJ2-5, with D possibly being TRBD1 or TRBD2 (5 bases each). Germline lookup yields CDR1 SGHDT and CDR2 YYEEEE. This CDR3 comprises 18 residues. The V end was cut by 6 bases, the J end by 3 bases, with 27 bases between. CDR3 in amino acids: CASNDPYGKGALEETQYF. The CDR3 nucleotides are TGTGCCAGCAATGACCCTTACGGGAAAGGGGCCCTGGAAGAGACCCAGTACTTC.

This clonotype was picked up a small number of times. This chain connects TRBV11-1 to TRBJ1-2; D unclear. CDR3 size: 19 residues. Per germline, CDR1 SGHAT and CDR2 FQDESV (reference sequence). Trimming left V 7 bases short and J 3 bases short, with 30 bases between. Here the CDR3 DNA reads TGTGCCAGCACGGGCGCAGGTCCTACTCATAAACAGAGGGACTATGGCTACACCTTC. Translating it yields CASTGAGPTHKQRDYGYTF.

The sample holds many counts of this clonotype. J is TRBJ2-7 and V is TRBV19; 7 bases match TRBD1. Looked up from germline, CDR1 is LNHDA and CDR2 is SQIVND (reference sequence). V shed 5 bases, J shed 2 bases, and the junction held 9 bases outside the gene matches. The CDR3 has 15 residues. In nucleotides, the CDR3 is TGTGCCAGTAGTGGGGAGACAGGGAACCCCTACGAGCAGTACTTC. As protein: CASSGETGNPYEQYF. Complete variable domain (other parts from reference TRBV19 and TRBJ2-7): DGGITQSPKYLFRKEGQNVTLSCEQNLNHDAMYWYRQDPGQGLRLIYYSQIVNDFQKGDIAEGYSVSREKKESFPLTVTSAQKNPTAFYLCASSGETGNPYEQYFGPGTRLTVT.

This clonotype was detected many times. The chain recombines TRBV19 with TRBJ2-2; TRBD1 is a possible D gene (9 bases). The CDR3 is 17 amino acids. V dropped 3 bases and J dropped 4 bases, with 18 bases sitting between them. Looked up from germline, CDR1 is LNHDA and CDR2 is SQIVND (reference sequence). CDR3 bases: TGTGCCAGTAGTATTAGCGGGACAGGGACGTCCACCGGGGAGCTGTTTTTT. This gives the protein CASSISGTGTSTGELFF.

This clonotype came up many times. DNA for the CDR3: TGTGCCAGCAACAGGGACAGGGTGGGCGAGCAGTACTTC. Protein sequence: CASNRDRVGEQYF. The rearrangement joins TRBV6-2 or TRBV6-3 to TRBJ2-7; 9 bases agree with TRBD1. V lost 7 bases to trimming and J lost 6 bases; unmatched junction nucleotides: 7. CDR3 length: 13 residues. Germline V CDR1 and CDR2: MNHEY, SVGEGT.

This clonotype was seen ten or more times. J is TRBJ2-2 and V is TRBV12-3 or TRBV12-4; D remains ambiguous. V was clipped by 7 bases and J by 5 bases, with 8 bases between them. CDR3 size: 12 residues. CDR3 loop: CASTPRTGELFF. CDR3 DNA sequence: TGTGCCAGCACCCCAAGAACCGGGGAGCTGTTTTTT.

This clonotype appeared many times. The chain employs TRBV12-3 or TRBV12-4 and TRBJ2-7; D call uncertain. CDR3 length: 12 amino acids. Trimming removed 10 bases from V and 3 bases from J, with 13 bases in between. The CDR3 sequence is CAIGRVRYEQYF. In DNA form, the CDR3 reads TGTGCCATCGGTCGGGTCCGCTACGAGCAGTACTTC.

The rearrangement links TRBV13 to TRBJ2-5; 9 bases agree with TRBD1. V lost 2 bases and J lost 1; bases outside the gene matches: 5. Germline loops: CDR1 PRHDT, CDR2 FYEKMQ (reference sequence). The CDR3 runs to 16 residues. The CDR3 nucleotides are TGTGCCAGCAGCTTATTGGAGACAGGGGGCCAAGAGACCCAGTACTTC. Translation: CASSLLETGGQETQYF.

This chain joins TRBV12-3 or TRBV12-4 and TRBJ1-2; the D is unclear. The CDR3 covers 13 residues. The V end was cut by 4 bases, the J end by 6 bases, with 12 bases between. Written as DNA, the CDR3 is TGTGCCAGCAGTTCCGATATCTTGCATGGCTACACCTTC. Protein sequence: CASSSDILHGYTF.

This clonotype was observed many times. The V and J genes are TRBV29-1 and TRBJ1-2, with 10 bases identical to TRBD1. Losses at the gene ends were 6 bases for V and 2 bases for J; bases not matched to a gene: 6. The CDR3 sequence is 14 residues long. Germline V CDR1 and CDR2: SQVTM, ANQGSEA. In nucleotides, the CDR3 is TGCAGCGTACCGACAGGGGGCGGGAACTATGGCTACACCTTC. Its protein is CSVPTGGGNYGYTF.

This chain joins TRBV28 and TRBJ1-5, with D unclear. The CDR3 totals 16 residues. The germline gives CDR1 MDHEN, CDR2 SYDVKM. The V and J ends lost 3 bases and 5 bases respectively, with 17 bases between them. Here the CDR3 DNA reads TGTGCCAGCAGTTTGTGGAAGGAGGGCGGCGATCAGCCCCAGCATTTT. This sequence encodes CASSLWKEGGDQPQHF. The variable domain in full, with the rest retrieved from reference TRBV28 and TRBJ1-5, is DVKVTQSSRYLVKRTGEKVFLECVQDMDHENMFWYRQDPGLGLRLIYFSYDVKMKEKGDIPEGYSVSREKKERFSLILESASTNQTSMYLCASSLWKEGGDQPQHFGDGTRLSIL.

In its sample, this clonotype was seen a few times. The chain uses TRBV12-3 or TRBV12-4 and TRBJ2-7; D may be TRBD1 or TRBD2 (5 bases each). The V end lost 3 bases, the J end lost 2 bases, and 11 bases lay between the germline ends. The CDR3 length is 14 residues. The CDR3 nucleotides read TGTGCCAGCAGTTTGCAGGGACCCCCCTACGAGCAGTACTTC. Translated: CASSLQGPPYEQYF.

This clonotype was observed many times. Given a much more abundant clone one base away, this may be a read error. V is TRBV6-2 or TRBV6-3 and J is TRBJ2-5, with D unresolved. Trimming pared 7 bases from V and 1 base from J, leaving 7 bases between. From germline, CDR1 is MNHEY and CDR2 SVGEGT. The CDR3 is 12 amino acids. For the CDR3, the DNA is TGTGCCAGCACCGACTTCCAAGAGACCCAGTACTTC. It specifies CASTDFQETQYF.

This clonotype was recorded many times. This rearrangement joins TRBV7-9 to TRBJ2-7; D ambiguous. V was cut by 6 bases and J by 3 bases, with 15 bases left in between. Germline V gene lookup returns CDR1 SEHNR and CDR2 FQNEAQ (reference sequence). This CDR3 is 14 amino acids long. The CDR3 nucleotides are TGTGCCAGCAGTTCGGCGGTCGTGAACTACGAGCAGTACTTC. Translated: CASSSAVVNYEQYF. The variable domain in full, completed from reference TRBV7-9 and TRBJ2-7, reads DTGVSQNPRHKITKRGQNVTFRCDPISEHNRLYWYRQTLGQGPEFLTYFQNEAQLEKSRLLSDRFSAERPKGSFSTLEIQRTEQGDSAMYLCASSSAVVNYEQYFGPGTRLTVT.

This clonotype was detected ten times or more. V and J are TRBV6-1 and TRBJ1-5; 9 bases agree with TRBD1. Germline V gene lookup returns CDR1 MNHNS and CDR2 SASEGT. V dropped 5 bases and J dropped 6; count of bases not matched to a gene: 2. The CDR3 runs to 13 residues. The CDR3 protein is CASSTGGGQPQHF. The CDR3 DNA is TGTGCCAGCAGTACAGGGGGCGGTCAGCCCCAGCATTTT.

This clonotype was counted ten times or more. CDR3 sequence: CASNPVRDQPQHF. Here the CDR3 DNA reads TGTGCCAGTAACCCCGTTCGGGATCAGCCCCAGCATTTT. The chain has TRBV19 and TRBJ1-5, with D uncertain. The CDR3 totals 13 residues. V gave up 7 bases and J gave up 5 bases, with 12 bases separating them. CDR1 LNHDA and CDR2 SQIVND come from the germline V gene (reference sequence).

This clonotype was seen at least ten times. The rearrangement joins TRBV2 to TRBJ2-7; 10 bases line up with TRBD2. V was clipped by 6 bases and J by 3 bases; unmatched bases: 5. Per germline, CDR1 SNHLY and CDR2 FYNNEI. CDR3 length: 14 amino acids. The CDR3 loop is CASRSGGGFYEQYF. The CDR3 DNA reads TGTGCCAGCAGAAGCGGGGGGGGCTTCTACGAGCAGTACTTC. Looking up the rest from reference TRBV2 and TRBJ2-7 gives the full variable domain: EPEVTQTPSHQVTQMGQEVILRCVPISNHLYFYWYRQILGQKVEFLVSFYNNEISEKSEIFDDQFSVERPDGSNFTLKIRSTKLEDSAMYFCASRSGGGFYEQYFGPGTRLTVT.

In this sample, this clonotype turned up many times. The chain is built from TRBV12-3 or TRBV12-4 and TRBJ1-2, with D uncertain. The CDR3 spans 11 residues. The germline V and J ends were trimmed by 8 bases and 4 bases, with 8 bases remaining between them. CDR3 amino acids: CASGRVYGYTF. DNA for the CDR3: TGTGCCAGCGGAAGAGTCTATGGCTACACCTTC.

In this sample, this clonotype turned up many times. The chain is built from TRBV29-1 and TRBJ2-7, with D unclear. Germline loops: CDR1 SQVTM, CDR2 ANQGSEA. V dropped 2 bases and J dropped 3 bases, with 8 bases sitting between them. The CDR3 covers 12 residues. This CDR3 is CSVELLGYEQYF. CDR3 DNA: TGCAGCGTTGAACTCTTGGGCTACGAGCAGTACTTC.

The V gene is TRBV2, the J gene TRBJ2-7; 10 bases are shared with TRBD1. The germline V gene encodes CDR1 SNHLY and CDR2 FYNNEI. The CDR3 extends over 18 amino acids. The V gene end was trimmed by 1 base and the J gene end by 4 bases; junction bases not matched to a gene: 13. The CDR3 bases are TGTGCCAGCAGTGAAGTCAGGATACCGCGGGACAGGGGTTACGAGCAGTACTTC. This sequence encodes CASSEVRIPRDRGYEQYF.

There are many counts of this clonotype. The chain couples TRBV25-1 to TRBJ2-4; tentative D call: TRBD1 (6 bases). Germline loops: CDR1 MGHDK, CDR2 SYGVNS. The CDR3 is 12 amino acids. Trimming removed 4 bases from V and 15 bases from J, with 16 bases in between. CDR3 nucleotide sequence: TGTGCCAGCAGTGTTCAGGGGTCCGGACGGTACTTC. It encodes CASSVQGSGRYF.

This clonotype was seen ten or more times. This chain joins TRBV7-3 and TRBJ2-5; D unresolved. The V end was cut by 0 bases, the J end by 4 bases, with 9 bases between. Germline lookup yields CDR1 SGHTA and CDR2 FQGTGA. The CDR3 covers 14 residues. CDR3 coding DNA: TGTGCCAGCAGCTTAACGGGTTGGGGAGAGACCCAGTACTTC. The encoded protein is CASSLTGWGETQYF.

This clonotype was detected many times. The chain joins TRBV11-2 to TRBJ2-7, with D hard to call. V was clipped by 5 bases and J by 6 bases, with 2 bases between them. Germline CDR1 SGHAT, CDR2 FQNNGV. CDR3 length: 9 amino acids. This CDR3 reads CASSTEQYF. In DNA, the CDR3 is TGTGCCAGCAGCACCGAGCAGTACTTC.

This clonotype has a count of ten or more. This chain connects TRBV29-1 to TRBJ1-2, with TRBD1 as a possible D gene (6 bases). The CDR3 is 11 residues long. Germline V CDR1 and CDR2: SQVTM, ANQGSEA. Trimming stripped 6 bases from V and 3 bases from J, with 8 bases between. CDR3 in amino acids: CSVGQYYGYTF. The CDR3 nucleotides are TGCAGCGTCGGACAGTACTATGGCTACACCTTC.

This clonotype has ten or more counts. This chain joins TRBV13 and TRBJ1-2; TRBD1 might be the D (5 bases). The CDR3 extends over 14 amino acids. V gave up 4 bases and J gave up 4 bases, with 13 bases separating them. Germline-derived CDR1 and CDR2 are PRHDT and FYEKMQ (reference sequence). The CDR3 is CASSSLWGPYGYTF. DNA of the CDR3: TGTGCCAGCAGCTCCCTTTGGGGACCCTATGGCTACACCTTC.

This clonotype was recorded many times. The gene calls are TRBV7-3 and TRBJ1-5; 9 positions match TRBD1. The V and J ends lost 1 base and 5 bases, in that order; junction bases with no gene match: 6. The CDR3 runs to 16 residues. Germline V gene data show CDR1 as SGHTA and CDR2 as FQGTGA. In DNA, the CDR3 is TGTGCCAGCAGCTTAAAAGGACAGGGGCAGTATCAGCCCCAGCATTTT. Protein: CASSLKGQGQYQPQHF. Full variable domain (outside the CDR3, taken from reference TRBV7-3 and TRBJ1-5): GAGVSQTPSNKVTEKGKYVELRCDPISGHTALYWYRQSLGQGPEFLIYFQGTGAADDSGLPNDRFFAVRPEGSVSTLKIQRTERGDSAVYLCASSLKGQGQYQPQHFGDGTRLSIL.

This clonotype came up many times. The V call is TRBV27, the J call TRBJ1-4, with D uncertain. V was shortened by 7 bases and J by 8 bases, with 14 bases between the two germline ends. In germline, CDR1 is MNHEY, CDR2 SMNVEV (reference sequence). The CDR3 loop spans 13 amino acids. CDR3 protein: CASKEPRGEKLFF. CDR3 DNA sequence: TGTGCCAGCAAAGAACCCCGAGGGGAAAAACTGTTTTTT.